The clone carrying this T cell receptor (beta chain) occurred a few times. These data belong to a study of patients with pleural tuberculosis. TCRdb called the reads again in MiXCR, with one record for every CDR3 protein. Among 25,000 to 35,000 distinct CDR3 sequences listed, under 20% were seen once. There are 16 residues in the CDR3. CDR1 and CDR2 from the germline V gene are SGDLS and YYNGEE. V lost 0 bases and J lost 1, with 12 bases in between. The sequence derives from a human donor with pleural tuberculosis. V and J are TRBV9 and TRBJ2-3; possibly TRBD2 for D (6 bases). The sample taken for sequencing was peripheral blood. The CDR3, as DNA: TGTGCCAGCAGCGTAGACGGGACTGGTGGCACAGATACGCAGTATTTT. Its protein product is CASSVDGTGGTDTQYF.